This T cell receptor (beta chain) was identified in a study of blood T cell repertoires in COVID-19. For the study at large: Whether acute or convalescent, the COVID-19 samples came from the United States, Italy and Spain. T cells, B-cell-depleted T cells, or PBMCs supplied cDNA or gDNA.

The table lists this clone with a count of one. The protocol was immunoSEQ multiplex PCR, while the TCRdb copy is restricted to in-frame clones and leaves out a portion. The sample lists some 130,000 clones, roughly three quarters seen once, with around 20% in the top ten. The TCR comes from an elderly man with acute or convalescent COVID-19. The sequenced material came from peripheral blood.

The CDR3 is CASSLEQGGGYTF. The CDR3 DNA follows: TGTGCCAGCAGCTTAGAACAGGGCGGTGGCTACACCTTC. The J gene is TRBJ1-2, the V gene TRBV11-2, with D possibly TRBD1 on 6 matching bases. There are 13 residues in the CDR3. Germline CDR1 and CDR2: SGHAT and FQNNGV. The V end lost 0 bases, the J end lost 7 bases, and 9 bases lay between the germline ends.